The T cell receptor (beta chain) under discussion was sequenced for a study of monozygotic twins with cystic fibrosis. This clone was seen just once. Its antigen is undetermined. The method was immunoSEQ multiplex PCR; TCRdb's version includes in-frame clones alone and lacks a portion of them. The data hold about 36,000 clones, with about 89% observed a single time. The length of the CDR3 is 15 residues. The germline V gene encodes CDR1 MDHEN and CDR2 SYDVKM. The V gene end was trimmed by 5 bases and the J gene end by 1 base; junction bases not matched to a gene: 6. Study-wide findings and caveats: Unrelated CF individuals shared fewer identical clonotypes than monozygotic CF twins.

This TCR was recovered from a boy younger than 10 with cystic fibrosis. The specimen was blood. The chain is built from TRBV28 and TRBJ2-7, with 9 positions matching TRBD1. Here the CDR3 reads CASSLRQGGSYEQYF. The DNA of the CDR3 is TGTGCCAGCAGTCTCCGACAGGGGGGGTCCTACGAGCAGTACTTC.